This entry features one T cell receptor beta chain sequence. The data stem from a study of PD-L1 blockade in urothelial cancer. As for the study in general: Blood was tested 3 weeks (second dose) and 6 weeks into treatment.

Sample time point: peripheral blood 6 weeks after treatment start. Generated by immunoSEQ multiplex PCR, the TCRdb table keeps only in-frame clones and is missing some. Of approximately 110,000 clones listed, around 93% are singletons. Trimming shortened V by 7 bases and J by 4 bases, and 10 bases separated the two germline ends. The CDR3 spans 11 residues. Germline CDR1 and CDR2: SQVTM and ANQGSEA. The chain uses TRBV29-1 and TRBJ1-1; D may be TRBD1 (5 bases). The TCR originated in a man aged 55 to 70 with urothelial cancer. This specimen consisted of PBMCs, obtained around atezolizumab (anti-PD-L1) treatment. CDR3 sequence: CSAGGTTEAFF. The CDR3 bases are TGCAGCGCGGGGGGGACCACTGAAGCTTTCTTT.